Listed below are T cell receptor beta chains from one sample, sequenced in a study of blood T cell repertoires in COVID-19. Assay: immunoSEQ multiplex PCR; the TCRdb copy retains only in-frame clones and omits some. The sample gives 250,000 to 350,000 clones, around 85% of which show up once; roughly 1.5% is in the top ten. Material for sequencing was peripheral blood. The receptors were sampled from a human donor with COVID-19, enrolled during active disease. The donor label of this sample is uncertain. Both conserved end residues are part of each CDR3. D genes are given only for firm matches. Clone size, where shown, is once, few, many, or a class for clones that have expanded.

d_gene: TRBD2
abundance: -
j_gene: TRBJ2-1
v_gene: TRBV6-5
len: 14
CDR3nt: TGTGCCAGCAGGATAGCGGGACCCGGCAATGAGCAGTTCTTC
CDR3aa: CASRIAGPGNEQFF

d_gene: TRBD2
abundance: -
j_gene: TRBJ2-2
v_gene: TRBV7-8
len: 16
CDR3nt: TGTGCCAGCAGCCTCCTTAGCGGGAGTAATGCCGGGGAGCTGTTTTTT
CDR3aa: CASSLLSGSNAGELFF

d_gene: TRBD1
abundance: few
j_gene: TRBJ1-3
v_gene: TRBV10-3
len: 15
CDR3nt: TGTGCCATCAGCCAGGACAGGGCGGGCGGAAACACCATATATTTT
CDR3aa: CAISQDRAGGNTIYF

d_gene: TRBD2
abundance: -
j_gene: TRBJ2-7
v_gene: TRBV4-3
len: 15
CDR3nt: TGCGCCAGCAGCCAATTAGCGGGGGGGGCCTACGAGCAGTACTTC
CDR3aa: CASSQLAGGAYEQYF

d_gene: -
abundance: -
j_gene: TRBJ2-2
v_gene: TRBV28
len: 14
CDR3nt: TGTGCCAGCAGGCACAGGGTTCACACCGGGGAGCTGTTTTTT
CDR3aa: CASRHRVHTGELFF

d_gene: -
abundance: -
j_gene: TRBJ2-6
v_gene: TRBV7-3
len: 16
CDR3nt: TGTGCCAGCAGCCCCAGGGCCTCCTCTGGGGCCAACGTCCTGACTTTC
CDR3aa: CASSPRASSGANVLTF

d_gene: -
abundance: -
j_gene: TRBJ1-2
v_gene: TRBV19
len: 15
CDR3nt: TGTGCCAGTAGTATTGGGGGGGGTCAAGACTATGGCTACACCTTC
CDR3aa: CASSIGGGQDYGYTF

d_gene: TRBD1
abundance: -
j_gene: TRBJ1-4
v_gene: TRBV4-3
len: 16
CDR3nt: TGCGCCAGCAGCCAAGATATCGACAGGGGGAATGAAAAACTGTTTTTT
CDR3aa: CASSQDIDRGNEKLFF

d_gene: TRBD1
abundance: many
j_gene: TRBJ1-1
v_gene: TRBV28
len: 14
CDR3nt: TGTGCCAGCAGTCCGATGGGACAGCTCGGATACGCTTTCTTT
CDR3aa: CASSPMGQLGYAFF

d_gene: -
abundance: -
j_gene: TRBJ1-2
v_gene: TRBV11-2
len: 17
CDR3nt: TGTGCCAGCAGCGGGCCCCTAAACAAGGACATTATCTATGGCTACACCTTC
CDR3aa: CASSGPLNKDIIYGYTF

d_gene: TRBD1
abundance: -
j_gene: TRBJ1-1
v_gene: TRBV5-1
len: 12
CDR3nt: TGCGCCAGCAGCTACAGGGGCACTGAAGCTTTCTTT
CDR3aa: CASSYRGTEAFF

d_gene: TRBD2
abundance: few
j_gene: TRBJ2-2
v_gene: TRBV10-3
len: 14
CDR3nt: TGTGCCACCGGACTAGCGGAGAACACCGGGGAGCTGTTTTTT
CDR3aa: CATGLAENTGELFF

d_gene: TRBD1
abundance: few
j_gene: TRBJ1-1
v_gene: TRBV28
len: 15
CDR3nt: TGTGCCAGCACCCTAGCAGGGGGTCTGAACACTGAAGCTTTCTTT
CDR3aa: CASTLAGGLNTEAFF

d_gene: TRBD1
abundance: -
j_gene: TRBJ2-1
v_gene: TRBV9
len: 16
CDR3nt: TGTGCCAGCAGTCGAACCGGGACAGGGTACTACAATGAGCAGTTCTTC
CDR3aa: CASSRTGTGYYNEQFF

d_gene: -
abundance: many
j_gene: TRBJ2-7
v_gene: TRBV7-8
len: 13
CDR3nt: TGTGCCAGCAGCTCCAGGACAGCCTACGAGCAGTACTTC
CDR3aa: CASSSRTAYEQYF

d_gene: TRBD2
abundance: -
j_gene: TRBJ2-5
v_gene: TRBV20-1
len: 15
CDR3nt: TGCAGTGCTAGTAATGGAGCGGGAGTGGAAGAGACCCAGTACTTC
CDR3aa: CSASNGAGVEETQYF

d_gene: -
abundance: -
j_gene: TRBJ1-5
v_gene: TRBV5-8
len: 14
CDR3nt: TGTGCCAGCATCAAGCGGGACGGCGATCAGCCCCAGCATTTT
CDR3aa: CASIKRDGDQPQHF

d_gene: TRBD2
abundance: -
j_gene: TRBJ2-7
v_gene: TRBV20-1
len: 10
CDR3nt: TGCAGTGCTAGAGGGACTAGCCAGTACTTC
CDR3aa: CSARGTSQYF

d_gene: TRBD2
abundance: -
j_gene: TRBJ2-7
v_gene: TRBV28
len: 17
CDR3nt: TGTGCCAGCAGTTTATGGGGGGGACGCGGGAGTCGGAACGAGCAGTACTTC
CDR3aa: CASSLWGGRGSRNEQYF

d_gene: -
abundance: -
j_gene: TRBJ1-1
v_gene: TRBV2
len: 11
CDR3nt: TGTGCCAGCATTCAGGGGCGGGAAGCTTTCTTT
CDR3aa: CASIQGREAFF

d_gene: TRBD1
abundance: -
j_gene: TRBJ2-7
v_gene: TRBV5-4
len: 14
CDR3nt: TGTGCCAGCAGCAGAAACCAGGGGGCTGACGAGCAGTACTTC
CDR3aa: CASSRNQGADEQYF

d_gene: -
abundance: -
j_gene: TRBJ1-6
v_gene: TRBV5-4
len: 15
CDR3nt: TGTGCCAGCAGCGCCGGTAGCTCCTATAATTCACCCCTCCACTTT
CDR3aa: CASSAGSSYNSPLHF

d_gene: -
abundance: -
j_gene: TRBJ1-1
v_gene: TRBV28
len: 12
CDR3nt: TGTGTCATCCGGGCCACTGGGGGGGAAGCTTTCTTT
CDR3aa: CVIRATGGEAFF

d_gene: TRBD2
abundance: -
j_gene: TRBJ2-3
v_gene: TRBV3-1/TRBV3-2
len: 15
CDR3nt: TGTGCCAGCAGCCCCAGCGCTAGCGGAGCCTATACGCAGTATTTT
CDR3aa: CASSPSASGAYTQYF

d_gene: TRBD1
abundance: once
j_gene: TRBJ1-2
v_gene: TRBV6-4
len: 17
CDR3nt: TGTGCCAGCACCGACTCCGGGACAGCCCTAGGATACTATGGCTACACCTTC
CDR3aa: CASTDSGTALGYYGYTF

d_gene: -
abundance: -
j_gene: TRBJ1-2
v_gene: TRBV7-8
len: 16
CDR3nt: TGTGCCAGCAGCTTAGTGGCGGCACCCATTAACTATGGCTACACCTTC
CDR3aa: CASSLVAAPINYGYTF

d_gene: TRBD1
abundance: -
j_gene: TRBJ1-2
v_gene: TRBV12-3/TRBV12-4
len: 13
CDR3nt: TGTGCCAGCAGTACCGGACAGGGCTATGGCTACACCTTC
CDR3aa: CASSTGQGYGYTF

d_gene: -
abundance: -
j_gene: TRBJ1-4
v_gene: TRBV2
len: 15
CDR3nt: TGTGCCAGCATCCGAATTCAGGGGTCTAATGAAAAACTGTTTTTT
CDR3aa: CASIRIQGSNEKLFF

d_gene: TRBD1
abundance: -
j_gene: TRBJ2-7
v_gene: TRBV30
len: 16
CDR3nt: TGTGCCTGGACCCCACTCCGGGACAGGGGGACCTACGAGCAGTACTTC
CDR3aa: CAWTPLRDRGTYEQYF

d_gene: TRBD1
abundance: once
j_gene: TRBJ2-4
v_gene: TRBV11-2
len: 17
CDR3nt: TGTGCCAGCAGCCAGGAGACAGGGGCGATAGCCAAAAACATTCAGTACTTC
CDR3aa: CASSQETGAIAKNIQYF

d_gene: -
abundance: -
j_gene: TRBJ1-2
v_gene: TRBV9
len: 15
CDR3nt: TGTGCCAGCAGCCCGAGACAGGCTACCTATGATGGCTACACCTTC
CDR3aa: CASSPRQATYDGYTF

d_gene: TRBD2
abundance: -
j_gene: TRBJ2-5
v_gene: TRBV28
len: 22
CDR3nt: TGTGCCAGCAGCTCGGCTCAGACAGGGCGATTGATTAGCGGGAGCCTCCAAGAGACCCAGTACTTC
CDR3aa: CASSSAQTGRLISGSLQETQYF

d_gene: TRBD1
abundance: -
j_gene: TRBJ2-7
v_gene: TRBV28
len: 15
CDR3nt: TGTGCCAGCAGTTTAGCCGGGACAGGAACTTACGAGCAGTACTTC
CDR3aa: CASSLAGTGTYEQYF

d_gene: -
abundance: -
j_gene: TRBJ1-5
v_gene: TRBV20-1
len: 11
CDR3nt: TGCAGTGCGGGGGGGGCAGGGACCCAGCATTTT
CDR3aa: CSAGGAGTQHF

d_gene: TRBD2
abundance: few
j_gene: TRBJ2-5
v_gene: TRBV5-1
len: 15
CDR3nt: TGCGCCAGCAGCTTCACTAGCGGGGCCCAAGAGACCCAGTACTTC
CDR3aa: CASSFTSGAQETQYF

d_gene: -
abundance: once
j_gene: TRBJ2-1
v_gene: TRBV28
len: 16
CDR3nt: TGTGCCAGCAGTTCCCCGGGAACGGTAGCGGACAATGAGCAGTTCTTC
CDR3aa: CASSSPGTVADNEQFF

d_gene: -
abundance: few
j_gene: TRBJ2-1
v_gene: TRBV5-1
len: 15
CDR3nt: TGCGCCAGCAGCTTGGAATCTAGCTCCTACAATGAGCAGTTCTTC
CDR3aa: CASSLESSSYNEQFF

d_gene: TRBD1
abundance: -
j_gene: TRBJ1-2
v_gene: TRBV9
len: 15
CDR3nt: TGTGCCAGCAGCTCCCGACAGGGCGGAAACTATGGCTACACCTTC
CDR3aa: CASSSRQGGNYGYTF

d_gene: -
abundance: few
j_gene: TRBJ2-5
v_gene: TRBV9
len: 16
CDR3nt: TGTGCCAGCAGCGTAGGGGTGCGTTCGAGGCAAGAGACCCAGTACTTC
CDR3aa: CASSVGVRSRQETQYF

d_gene: -
abundance: -
j_gene: TRBJ2-3
v_gene: TRBV20-1
len: 11
CDR3nt: TGCAGTGCTACACGGGCAGATACGCAGTATTTT
CDR3aa: CSATRADTQYF

d_gene: -
abundance: -
j_gene: TRBJ1-2
v_gene: TRBV5-5
len: 14
CDR3nt: TGTGCCAGCAGCTTGGGACCGGGGGGCTATGGCTACACCTTC
CDR3aa: CASSLGPGGYGYTF

d_gene: -
abundance: -
j_gene: TRBJ2-1
v_gene: TRBV6-5
len: 13
CDR3nt: TGTGCCAGCAGGGCTGGGCCCTACAATGAGCAGTTCTTC
CDR3aa: CASRAGPYNEQFF

d_gene: TRBD2
abundance: -
j_gene: TRBJ2-5
v_gene: TRBV12-5
len: 17
CDR3nt: TGTGCTAGTGGTTTGCGTCTAGCGGGAGCGTACCAAGAGACCCAGTACTTC
CDR3aa: CASGLRLAGAYQETQYF

d_gene: TRBD2
abundance: -
j_gene: TRBJ2-1
v_gene: TRBV28
len: 17
CDR3nt: TGTGCCAGCAGCGGGACTAGCGGGAGAGTGTCCTACAATGAGCAGTTCTTC
CDR3aa: CASSGTSGRVSYNEQFF

d_gene: -
abundance: -
j_gene: TRBJ1-4
v_gene: TRBV7-3
len: 14
CDR3nt: TGTGCCAGCAGCCGGGGAGGGGGTAATGAAAAACTGTTTTTT
CDR3aa: CASSRGGGNEKLFF

d_gene: -
abundance: -
j_gene: TRBJ2-5
v_gene: TRBV4-1
len: 16
CDR3nt: TGCGCCAGCAGCCAAGGGGGTTGGGGGCCCCAAGAGACCCAGTACTTC
CDR3aa: CASSQGGWGPQETQYF

d_gene: TRBD1
abundance: -
j_gene: TRBJ1-5
v_gene: TRBV19
len: 15
CDR3nt: TGTGCCAGTAGTAATTACAGGGGGAGTGATCAGCCCCAGCATTTT
CDR3aa: CASSNYRGSDQPQHF

d_gene: -
abundance: -
j_gene: TRBJ2-3
v_gene: TRBV28
len: 16
CDR3nt: TGTGCCAGCAGCTCATTAAGGGGGAGAAAGGGAGATACGCAGTATTTT
CDR3aa: CASSSLRGRKGDTQYF

d_gene: -
abundance: -
j_gene: TRBJ2-7
v_gene: TRBV7-2
len: 15
CDR3nt: TGTGCCAGCAGCCCGCGGGAAAGGACGAACTACGAGCAGTACTTC
CDR3aa: CASSPRERTNYEQYF

d_gene: -
abundance: -
j_gene: TRBJ2-7
v_gene: TRBV3-1/TRBV3-2
len: 12
CDR3nt: TGTGCCAGCAGCCCCAGGGTCGGCATCAGTGTCTTC
CDR3aa: CASSPRVGISVF

d_gene: -
abundance: -
j_gene: TRBJ1-1
v_gene: TRBV5-1
len: 12
CDR3nt: TGCGCCAGCAGCCGAGGAGGGGAGGAATATTTGTTT
CDR3aa: CASSRGGEEYLF

d_gene: TRBD2
abundance: -
j_gene: TRBJ2-1
v_gene: TRBV4-1
len: 16
CDR3nt: TGCGCCAGCAGCCAACCATCCGGGACTACCTCCAATGAGCAGTTCTTC
CDR3aa: CASSQPSGTTSNEQFF

d_gene: -
abundance: -
j_gene: TRBJ1-1
v_gene: TRBV9
len: 14
CDR3nt: TGTGCCAGCAGCGTAGTGGGCGCGAACACTGAAGCTTTCTTT
CDR3aa: CASSVVGANTEAFF

d_gene: -
abundance: -
j_gene: TRBJ2-2
v_gene: TRBV7-9
len: 16
CDR3nt: TGTGCCAGCAGCTTGGTCGAGCGGGCGAACACCGGGGAGCTGTTTTTT
CDR3aa: CASSLVERANTGELFF

d_gene: -
abundance: -
j_gene: TRBJ2-1
v_gene: TRBV30
len: 16
CDR3nt: TGTGCCTGGAGTGTAGAGAGACGGGGCTCCTACAATGAGCAGTTCTTC
CDR3aa: CAWSVERRGSYNEQFF

d_gene: -
abundance: -
j_gene: TRBJ1-6
v_gene: TRBV28
len: 16
CDR3nt: TGTGCCAGCAGTTCCCGTCCGAGCTCCTATAATTCACCCCTCCACTTT
CDR3aa: CASSSRPSSYNSPLHF

d_gene: -
abundance: -
j_gene: TRBJ1-2
v_gene: TRBV12-3/TRBV12-4
len: 13
CDR3nt: TGTGCCAGCAGTTTGAGACAGTCCTATGGCTACACCTTC
CDR3aa: CASSLRQSYGYTF